Described below is a single T cell receptor (beta chain) sequence and its context. Antigen specificity is unknown. This sample was included in a study of T-cell memory formation after mild COVID-19. In the study overall: Largely donor-specific sequence clusters came from a couple of donors. Study outcomes and limitations: Memory sampled before infection contained some responding clones, suggesting cross-reactive memory joined. Mainly in CM and EM were contracting CD4+ clones; CD8+ were in EMRA.

V lost 2 bases to trimming and J lost 0 bases; unmatched junction nucleotides: 5. The CDR3 has 16 residues. Using constant-segment primers, 5'RACE produced TCR alpha and TCR beta cDNA libraries carrying sample barcodes and UMIs. MiXCR, run by TCRdb on the 5' RACE reads, gives a single entry per CDR3 protein. The sample consists of about 100,000 distinct CDR3 sequences, around 17% of them appearing once. Sample: PBMCs or a T cell subset sorted from them (not recorded which). This TCR was sampled from a man aged 18 to 30 who had mild COVID-19 (a few samples of this study predate the infection). Cell type and time point are not known. The chain is built from TRBV12-3 or TRBV12-4 and TRBJ1-2; 8 nucleotides agree with TRBD1. CDR3 in amino acids: CASSLTGGVANYGYTF. The CDR3 DNA reads as TGTGCCAGCAGTTTAACAGGGGGAGTAGCTAACTATGGCTACACCTTC.